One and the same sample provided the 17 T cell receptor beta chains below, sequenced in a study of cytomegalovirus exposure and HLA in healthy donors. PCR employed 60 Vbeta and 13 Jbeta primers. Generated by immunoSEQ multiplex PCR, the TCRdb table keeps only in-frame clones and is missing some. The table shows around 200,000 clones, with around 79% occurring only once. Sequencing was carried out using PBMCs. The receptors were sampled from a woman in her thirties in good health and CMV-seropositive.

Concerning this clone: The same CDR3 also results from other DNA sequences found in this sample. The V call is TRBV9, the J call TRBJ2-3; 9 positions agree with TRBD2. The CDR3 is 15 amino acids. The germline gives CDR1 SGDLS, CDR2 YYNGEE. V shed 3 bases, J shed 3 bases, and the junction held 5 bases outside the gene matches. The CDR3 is CASSGGAGGTDTQYF. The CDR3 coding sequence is TGTGCCAGCAGCGGCGGAGCGGGAGGAACAGATACGCAGTATTTT.

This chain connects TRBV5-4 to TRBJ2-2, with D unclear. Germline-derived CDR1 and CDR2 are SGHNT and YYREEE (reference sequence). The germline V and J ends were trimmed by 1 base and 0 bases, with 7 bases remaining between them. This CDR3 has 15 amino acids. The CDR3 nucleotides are TGTGCCAGCAGCTTGTCGGAGTCGAACACCGGGGAGCTGTTTTTT. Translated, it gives CASSLSESNTGELFF.

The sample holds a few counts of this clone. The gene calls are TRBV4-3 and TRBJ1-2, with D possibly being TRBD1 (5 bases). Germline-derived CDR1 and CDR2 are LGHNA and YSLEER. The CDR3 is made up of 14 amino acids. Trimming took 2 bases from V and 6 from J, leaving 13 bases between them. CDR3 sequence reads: CASSQIIGEDGYTF. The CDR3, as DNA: TGCGCCAGCAGCCAAATTATAGGGGAGGATGGCTACACCTTC.

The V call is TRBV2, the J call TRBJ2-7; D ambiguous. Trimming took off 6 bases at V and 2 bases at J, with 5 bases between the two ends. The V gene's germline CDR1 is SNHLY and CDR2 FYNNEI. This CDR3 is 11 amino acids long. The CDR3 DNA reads TGTGCCAGCAGCCCGGCCTACGAGCAGTACTTC. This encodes CASSPAYEQYF.

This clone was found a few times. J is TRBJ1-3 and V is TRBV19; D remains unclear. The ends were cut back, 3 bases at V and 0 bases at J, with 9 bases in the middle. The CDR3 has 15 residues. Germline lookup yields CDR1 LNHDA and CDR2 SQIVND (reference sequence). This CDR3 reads CASSITQSSGNTIYF. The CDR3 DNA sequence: TGTGCCAGTAGTATCACACAATCCTCTGGAAACACCATATATTTT.

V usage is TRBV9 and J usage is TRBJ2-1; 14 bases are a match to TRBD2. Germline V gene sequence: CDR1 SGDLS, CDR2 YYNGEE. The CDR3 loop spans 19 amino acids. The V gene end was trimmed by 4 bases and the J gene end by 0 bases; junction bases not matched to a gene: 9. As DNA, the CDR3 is TGTGCCAGCAGCTTTCCGACTAGCGGGAGGGCTAGCTCCTACAATGAGCAGTTCTTC. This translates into CASSFPTSGRASSYNEQFF.

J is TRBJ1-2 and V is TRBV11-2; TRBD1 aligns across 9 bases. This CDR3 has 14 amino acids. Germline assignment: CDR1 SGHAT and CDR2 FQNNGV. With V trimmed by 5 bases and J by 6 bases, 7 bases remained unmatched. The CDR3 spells CASSPLQGAHGYTF. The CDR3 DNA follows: TGTGCCAGCAGCCCTCTACAGGGGGCCCATGGCTACACCTTC.

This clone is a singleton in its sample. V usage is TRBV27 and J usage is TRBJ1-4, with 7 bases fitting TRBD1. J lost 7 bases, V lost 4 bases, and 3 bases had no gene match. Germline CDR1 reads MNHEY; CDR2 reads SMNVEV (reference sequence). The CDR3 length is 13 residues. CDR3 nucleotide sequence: TGTGCCAGCAGTTACGGGACAGCTGAAAAACTGTTTTTT. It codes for CASSYGTAEKLFF.

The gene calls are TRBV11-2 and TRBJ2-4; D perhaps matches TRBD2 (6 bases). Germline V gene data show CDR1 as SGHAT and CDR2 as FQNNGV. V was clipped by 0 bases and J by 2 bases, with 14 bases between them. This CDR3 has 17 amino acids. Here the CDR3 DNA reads TGTGCCAGCAGCTTAGATCTAAGGAGGGGTACCAAAAACATTCAGTACTTC. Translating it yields CASSLDLRRGTKNIQYF.

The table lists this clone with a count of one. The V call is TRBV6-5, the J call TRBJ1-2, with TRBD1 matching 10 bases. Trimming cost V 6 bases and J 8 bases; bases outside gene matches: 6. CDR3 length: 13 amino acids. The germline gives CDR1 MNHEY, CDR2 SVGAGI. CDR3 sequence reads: CASRSGTGEGYTF. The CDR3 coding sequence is TGTGCCAGCAGGTCCGGGACAGGGGAAGGCTACACCTTC.

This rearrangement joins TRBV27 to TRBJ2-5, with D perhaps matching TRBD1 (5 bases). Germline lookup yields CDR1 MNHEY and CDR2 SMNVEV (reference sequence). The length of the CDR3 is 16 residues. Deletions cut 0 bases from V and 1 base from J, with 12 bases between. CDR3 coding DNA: TGTGCCAGCAGTTTATCGGGTGGGGCTACCCAAGAGACCCAGTACTTC. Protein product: CASSLSGGATQETQYF.

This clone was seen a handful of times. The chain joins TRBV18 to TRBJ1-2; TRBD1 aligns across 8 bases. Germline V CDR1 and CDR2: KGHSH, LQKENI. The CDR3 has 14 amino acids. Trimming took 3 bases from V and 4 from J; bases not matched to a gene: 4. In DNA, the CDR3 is TGTGCCAGCTCACCGGACAGGGCTAGCTATGGCTACACCTTC. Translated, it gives CASSPDRASYGYTF.

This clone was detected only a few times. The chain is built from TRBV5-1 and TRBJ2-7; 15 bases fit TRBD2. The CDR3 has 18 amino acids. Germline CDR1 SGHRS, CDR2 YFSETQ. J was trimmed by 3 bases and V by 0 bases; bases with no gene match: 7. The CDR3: CASSLAMGLAGGDYEQYF. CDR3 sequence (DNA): TGCGCCAGCAGCTTGGCCATGGGACTAGCGGGGGGAGACTACGAGCAGTACTTC.

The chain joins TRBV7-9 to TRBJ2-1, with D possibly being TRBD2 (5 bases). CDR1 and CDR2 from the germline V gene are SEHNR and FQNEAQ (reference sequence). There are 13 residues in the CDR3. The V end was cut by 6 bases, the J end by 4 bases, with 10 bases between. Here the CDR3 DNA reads TGTGCCAGCAGAGGACTTACATACAATGAGCAGTTCTTC. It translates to CASRGLTYNEQFF.

The CDR3 is CASSPFPGGNTGELFF. DNA of the CDR3: TGTGCCAGCAGCCCGTTCCCCGGGGGGAACACCGGGGAGCTGTTTTTT. This chain joins TRBV7-2 and TRBJ2-2; TRBD2 is a possible D gene (6 bases). CDR3 length: 16 residues. Looked up from germline, CDR1 is SGHTA and CDR2 is FQGNSA. Deletions cut 5 bases from V and 1 base from J, with 14 bases between.

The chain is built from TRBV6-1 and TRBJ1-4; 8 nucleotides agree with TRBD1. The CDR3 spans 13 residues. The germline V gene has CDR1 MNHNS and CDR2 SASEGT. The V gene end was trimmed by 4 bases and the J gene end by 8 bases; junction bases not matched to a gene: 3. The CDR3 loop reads CASSGTGKEKLFF. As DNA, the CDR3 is TGTGCCAGCAGTGGGACAGGGAAGGAAAAACTGTTTTTT.

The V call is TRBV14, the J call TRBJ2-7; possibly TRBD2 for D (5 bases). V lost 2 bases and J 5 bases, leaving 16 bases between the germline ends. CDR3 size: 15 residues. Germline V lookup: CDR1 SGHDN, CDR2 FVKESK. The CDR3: CASSQLSSSWDEQYF. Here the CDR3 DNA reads TGTGCCAGCAGCCAATTATCTAGCTCTTGGGACGAGCAGTACTTC.